Presented here are 7 T cell receptor beta chains from one specimen sequenced in a study of early T cells in non-severe SARS-CoV-2 infection. TCRdb fed the 5' RACE reads into MiXCR, producing one record per CDR3 protein. Of 85,000 to 100,000 distinct CDR3 sequences in the sample, 15% to 20% are singletons; the top ten hold over 1%. Sequencing was performed on whole blood. The receptors were gathered from an adult who was a healthcare worker with PCR-confirmed SARS-CoV-2 infection or an uninfected control (not recorded which).

The chain combines TRBV6-4 with TRBJ1-2; TRBD1 is a possible D gene (6 bases). Trimming stripped 6 bases from V and 4 bases from J, with 15 bases between. The CDR3 has 14 residues. The germline V gene has CDR1 MRHNA and CDR2 SNTAGT. The CDR3 sequence: CASSPEGGAYGYTF. CDR3 coding DNA: TGTGCCAGCAGCCCTGAGGGGGGGGCCTATGGCTACACCTTC.

This clonotype was seen many times. The CDR3 sequence: CASSSTGINEQFF. In nucleotides, the CDR3 is TGTGCCAGCAGTTCCACAGGGATCAATGAGCAGTTCTTC. V gene TRBV28 combines with J gene TRBJ2-1; D perhaps matches TRBD1 (6 bases). Trimming removed 4 bases at V and 6 bases at J, with 10 bases between. The CDR3 is 13 amino acids. Germline V CDR1 and CDR2: MDHEN, SYDVKM.

This clonotype has more than one count but fewer than ten. The genes are TRBV28 and TRBJ1-1; weak D call: TRBD1 (5 bases). The CDR3 is 13 amino acids. Per the germline V gene, CDR1 is MDHEN and CDR2 is SYDVKM. The V end lost 5 bases, the J end lost 7 bases, and 14 bases lay between the germline ends. As DNA, the CDR3 is TGTGCCAGCAGTCTTGAGTGGGGGAATGAAGCTTTCTTT. Translated: CASSLEWGNEAFF. Drawing the rest from reference TRBV28 and TRBJ1-1, the complete variable domain is DVKVTQSSRYLVKRTGEKVFLECVQDMDHENMFWYRQDPGLGLRLIYFSYDVKMKEKGDIPEGYSVSREKKERFSLILESASTNQTSMYLCASSLEWGNEAFFGQGTRLTVV.

V and J are TRBV6-1 and TRBJ2-7; 7 bases line up with TRBD2. V lost 6 bases to trimming and J lost 2 bases; unmatched junction nucleotides: 7. CDR1 and CDR2 (germline): MNHNS, SASEGT. This CDR3 contains 14 residues. The CDR3 DNA is TGTGCCAGCAGGATGGGGGGGGGTACCTACGAGCAGTACTTC. It codes for CASRMGGGTYEQYF.

This clonotype occurred a few times. The J gene is TRBJ2-5, the V gene TRBV2, with D unresolved. CDR3 size: 12 residues. The germline V gene encodes CDR1 SNHLY and CDR2 FYNNEI. Trimming stripped 4 bases from V and 3 bases from J, with 6 bases between. CDR3 DNA: TGTGCCAGCAGTGTTTTTAAAGAGACCCAGTACTTC. Its translation: CASSVFKETQYF.

This clonotype was recorded a few times. The V gene is TRBV7-2, the J gene TRBJ2-5; D perhaps matches TRBD1 (5 bases). This CDR3 has 13 residues. V was clipped by 5 bases and J by 3 bases, with 10 bases between them. Germline V gene sequence: CDR1 SGHTA, CDR2 FQGNSA. CDR3 protein: CASSPSGKETQYF. For the CDR3, the DNA is TGTGCCAGCAGCCCATCAGGGAAAGAGACCCAGTACTTC.

This chain uses TRBV2 with TRBJ2-2; D is possibly TRBD1 (6 bases). V lost 5 bases to trimming and J lost 4 bases, with 23 bases between them. CDR1 is SNHLY, CDR2 FYNNEI, per germline. The CDR3 is 18 residues long. The CDR3 reads CASSHISTGTRATGELFF. The CDR3 nucleotides are TGTGCCAGCAGTCATATCTCTACCGGGACAAGGGCCACCGGGGAGCTGTTTTTT.